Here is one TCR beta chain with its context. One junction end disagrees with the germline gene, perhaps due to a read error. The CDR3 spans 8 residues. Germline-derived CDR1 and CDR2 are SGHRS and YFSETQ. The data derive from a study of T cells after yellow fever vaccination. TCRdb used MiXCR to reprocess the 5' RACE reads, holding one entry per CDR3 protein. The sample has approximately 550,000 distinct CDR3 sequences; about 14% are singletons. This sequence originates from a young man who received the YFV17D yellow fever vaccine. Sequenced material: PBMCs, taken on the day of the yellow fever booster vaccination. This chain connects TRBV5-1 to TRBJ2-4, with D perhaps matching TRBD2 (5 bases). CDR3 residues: CARGSEGF. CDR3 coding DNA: TGCGCCAGAGGGAGTGAGGGTTTC.